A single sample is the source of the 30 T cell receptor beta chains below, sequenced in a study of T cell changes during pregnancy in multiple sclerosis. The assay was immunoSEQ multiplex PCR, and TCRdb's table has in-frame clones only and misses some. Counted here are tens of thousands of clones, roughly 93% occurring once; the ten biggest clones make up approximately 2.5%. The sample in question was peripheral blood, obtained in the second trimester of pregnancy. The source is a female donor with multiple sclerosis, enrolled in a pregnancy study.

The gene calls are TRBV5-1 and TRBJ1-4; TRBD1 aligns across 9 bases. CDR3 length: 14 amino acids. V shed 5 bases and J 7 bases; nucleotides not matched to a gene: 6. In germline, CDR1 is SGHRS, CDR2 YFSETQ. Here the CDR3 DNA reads TGCGCCAGCAGTCCCGGGACAGGGCCTGAAAAACTGTTTTTT. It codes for CASSPGTGPEKLFF. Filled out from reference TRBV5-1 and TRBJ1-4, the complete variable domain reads KAGVTQTPRYLIKTRGQQVTLSCSPISGHRSVSWYQQTPGQGLQFLFEYFSETQRNKGNFPGRFSGRQFSNSRSEMNVSTLELGDSALYLCASSPGTGPEKLFFGSGTQLSVL.

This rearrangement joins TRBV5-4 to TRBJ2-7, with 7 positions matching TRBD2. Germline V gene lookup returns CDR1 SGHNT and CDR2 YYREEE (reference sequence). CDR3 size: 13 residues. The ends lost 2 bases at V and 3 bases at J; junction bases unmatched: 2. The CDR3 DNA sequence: TGTGCCAGCAGCTTAGGGACTAACTACGAGCAGTACTTC. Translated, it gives CASSLGTNYEQYF.

DNA of the CDR3: TGTGCCAGCAGTGTGACAGGGGAAAAACTGTTTTTT. It specifies CASSVTGEKLFF. The chain joins TRBV28 to TRBJ1-4; 7 bases are shared with TRBD1. The V and J ends lost 5 bases and 8 bases, in that order; junction bases with no gene match: 2. The CDR3 consists of 12 residues. Germline loops: CDR1 MDHEN, CDR2 SYDVKM.

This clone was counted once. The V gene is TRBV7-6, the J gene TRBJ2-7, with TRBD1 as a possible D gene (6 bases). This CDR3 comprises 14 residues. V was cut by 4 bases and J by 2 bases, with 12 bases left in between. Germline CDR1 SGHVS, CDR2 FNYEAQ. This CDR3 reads CASSSQGVTYEQYF. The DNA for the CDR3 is TGTGCCAGCAGCTCACAGGGAGTTACCTACGAGCAGTACTTC. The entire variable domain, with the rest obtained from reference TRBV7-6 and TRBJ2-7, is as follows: GAGVSQSPRYKVTKRGQDVALRCDPISGHVSLYWYRQALGQGPEFLTYFNYEAQQDKSGLPNDRFSAERPEGSISTLTIQRTEQRDSAMYRCASSSQGVTYEQYFGPGTRLTVT.

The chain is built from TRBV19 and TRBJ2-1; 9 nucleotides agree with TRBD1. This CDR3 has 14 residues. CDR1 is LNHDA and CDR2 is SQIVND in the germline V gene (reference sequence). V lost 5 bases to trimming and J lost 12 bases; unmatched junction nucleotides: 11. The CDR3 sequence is CASSGGTGIRWQFF. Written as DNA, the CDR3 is TGTGCCAGTAGTGGAGGGACAGGGATTAGATGGCAGTTCTTC. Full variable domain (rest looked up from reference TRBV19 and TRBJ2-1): DGGITQSPKYLFRKEGQNVTLSCEQNLNHDAMYWYRQDPGQGLRLIYYSQIVNDFQKGDIAEGYSVSREKKESFPLTVTSAQKNPTAFYLCASSGGTGIRWQFFGPGTRLTVL.

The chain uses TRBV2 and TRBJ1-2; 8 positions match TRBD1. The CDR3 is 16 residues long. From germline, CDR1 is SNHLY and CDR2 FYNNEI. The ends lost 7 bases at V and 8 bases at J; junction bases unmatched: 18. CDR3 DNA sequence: TGTGCCAGCACTAGTGCCGCCAGCGGACAGGGTGCCGGCTACACCTTC. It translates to CASTSAASGQGAGYTF.

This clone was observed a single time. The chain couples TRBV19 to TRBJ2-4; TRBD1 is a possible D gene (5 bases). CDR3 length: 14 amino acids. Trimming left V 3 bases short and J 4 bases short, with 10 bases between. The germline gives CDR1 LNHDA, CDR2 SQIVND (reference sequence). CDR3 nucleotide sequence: TGTGCCAGTAGTATTTCAGGGAATAAAAACATTCAGTACTTC. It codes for CASSISGNKNIQYF.

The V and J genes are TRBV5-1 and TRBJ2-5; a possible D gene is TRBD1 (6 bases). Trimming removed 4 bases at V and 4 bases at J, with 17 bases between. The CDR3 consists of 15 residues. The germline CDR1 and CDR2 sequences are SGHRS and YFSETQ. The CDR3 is CASSLAGAGGETQYF. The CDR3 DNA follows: TGCGCCAGCAGCCTGGCAGGGGCTGGGGGAGAGACCCAGTACTTC.

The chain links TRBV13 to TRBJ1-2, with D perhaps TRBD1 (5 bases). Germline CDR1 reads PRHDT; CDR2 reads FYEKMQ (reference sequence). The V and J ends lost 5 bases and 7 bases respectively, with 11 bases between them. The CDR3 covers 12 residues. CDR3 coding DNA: TGTGCCAGCAGCCCGGGCAGGGTTGGCTACACCTTC. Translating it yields CASSPGRVGYTF.

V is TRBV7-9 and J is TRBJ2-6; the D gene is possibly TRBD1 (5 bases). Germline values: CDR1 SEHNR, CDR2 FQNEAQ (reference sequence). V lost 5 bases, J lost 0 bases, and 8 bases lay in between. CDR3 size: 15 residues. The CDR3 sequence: CASSLRVSGANVLTF. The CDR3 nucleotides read TGTGCCAGCAGCCTCAGGGTCTCTGGGGCCAACGTCCTGACTTTC.

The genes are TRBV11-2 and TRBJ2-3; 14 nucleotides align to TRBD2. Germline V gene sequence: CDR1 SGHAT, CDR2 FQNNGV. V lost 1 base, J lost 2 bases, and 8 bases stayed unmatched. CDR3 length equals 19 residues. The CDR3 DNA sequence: TGTGCCAGCAGCTTAGCGGCGGGACTAGCGGGGGAATTCACAGATACGCAGTATTTT. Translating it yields CASSLAAGLAGEFTDTQYF.

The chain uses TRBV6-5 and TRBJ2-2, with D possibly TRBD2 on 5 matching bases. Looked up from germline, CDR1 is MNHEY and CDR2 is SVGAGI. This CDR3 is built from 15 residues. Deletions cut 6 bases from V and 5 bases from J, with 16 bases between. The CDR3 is CASRGGETLTGELFF. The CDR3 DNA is TGTGCCAGCAGGGGTGGGGAGACATTGACCGGGGAGCTGTTTTTT.

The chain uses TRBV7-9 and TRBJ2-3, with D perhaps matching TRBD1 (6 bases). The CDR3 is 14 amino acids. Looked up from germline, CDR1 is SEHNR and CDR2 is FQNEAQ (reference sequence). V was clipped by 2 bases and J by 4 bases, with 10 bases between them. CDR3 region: CASSLSQGSDTQYF. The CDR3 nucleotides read TGTGCCAGCAGCTTATCGCAGGGGTCAGATACGCAGTATTTT.

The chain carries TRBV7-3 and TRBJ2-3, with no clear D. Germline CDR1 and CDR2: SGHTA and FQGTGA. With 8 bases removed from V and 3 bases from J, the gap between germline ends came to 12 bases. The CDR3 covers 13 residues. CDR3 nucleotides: TGTGCCAGCTCCGTTACTTGGACAGATACGCAGTATTTT. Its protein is CASSVTWTDTQYF. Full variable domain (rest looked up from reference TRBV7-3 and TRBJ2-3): GAGVSQTPSNKVTEKGKYVELRCDPISGHTALYWYRQSLGQGPEFLIYFQGTGAADDSGLPNDRFFAVRPEGSVSTLKIQRTERGDSAVYLCASSVTWTDTQYFGPGTRLTVL.

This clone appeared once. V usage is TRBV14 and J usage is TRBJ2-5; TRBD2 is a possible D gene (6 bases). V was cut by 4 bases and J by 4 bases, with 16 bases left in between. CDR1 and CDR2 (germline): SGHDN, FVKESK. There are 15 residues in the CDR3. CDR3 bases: TGTGCCAGCAGCCTAGGCACCCCCGGGGGAGAGACCCAGTACTTC. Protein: CASSLGTPGGETQYF.

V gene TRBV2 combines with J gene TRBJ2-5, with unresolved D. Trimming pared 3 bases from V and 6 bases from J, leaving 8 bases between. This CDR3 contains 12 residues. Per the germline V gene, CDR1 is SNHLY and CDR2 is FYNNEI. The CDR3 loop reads CASSEVEKTQYF. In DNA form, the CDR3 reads TGTGCCAGCAGTGAGGTAGAAAAGACCCAGTACTTC.

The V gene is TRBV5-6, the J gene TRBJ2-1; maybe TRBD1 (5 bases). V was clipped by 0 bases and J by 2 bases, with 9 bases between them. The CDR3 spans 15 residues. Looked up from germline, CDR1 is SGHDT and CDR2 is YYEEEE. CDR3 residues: CASSLEGFTYNEQFF. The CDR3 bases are TGTGCCAGCAGCTTGGAGGGGTTCACCTACAATGAGCAGTTCTTC.

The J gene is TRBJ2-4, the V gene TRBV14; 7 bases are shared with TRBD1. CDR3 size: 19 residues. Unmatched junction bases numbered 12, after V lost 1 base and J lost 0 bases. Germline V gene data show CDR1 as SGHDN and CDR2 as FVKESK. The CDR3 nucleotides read TGTGCCAGCAGCCAAGGCTACAGGGGCTCACTTAGAGCCAAAAACATTCAGTACTTC. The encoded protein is CASSQGYRGSLRAKNIQYF.

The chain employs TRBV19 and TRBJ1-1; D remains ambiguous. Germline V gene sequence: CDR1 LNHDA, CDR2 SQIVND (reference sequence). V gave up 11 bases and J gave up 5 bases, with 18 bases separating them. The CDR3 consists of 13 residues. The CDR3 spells CAPSFGLGTEAFF. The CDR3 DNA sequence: TGTGCCCCTTCGTTCGGACTCGGGACTGAAGCTTTCTTT. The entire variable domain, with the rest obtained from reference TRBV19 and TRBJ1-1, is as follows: DGGITQSPKYLFRKEGQNVTLSCEQNLNHDAMYWYRQDPGQGLRLIYYSQIVNDFQKGDIAEGYSVSREKKESFPLTVTSAQKNPTAFYLCAPSFGLGTEAFFGQGTRLTVV.

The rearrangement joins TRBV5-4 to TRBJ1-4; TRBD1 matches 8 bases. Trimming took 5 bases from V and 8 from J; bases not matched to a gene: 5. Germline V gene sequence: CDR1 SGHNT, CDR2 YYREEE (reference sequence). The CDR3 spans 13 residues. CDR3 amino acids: CASRDRVGEKLFF. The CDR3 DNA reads TGTGCCAGCAGGGACAGGGTAGGGGAAAAACTGTTTTTT.

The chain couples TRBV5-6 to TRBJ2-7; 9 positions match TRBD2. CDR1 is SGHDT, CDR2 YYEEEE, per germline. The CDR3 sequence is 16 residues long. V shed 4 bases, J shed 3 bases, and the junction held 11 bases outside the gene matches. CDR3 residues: CASSHNSGGKFYEQYF. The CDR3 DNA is TGTGCCAGCAGCCATAATAGCGGGGGCAAATTCTACGAGCAGTACTTC.

As DNA, the CDR3 is TGTGCCACCAAGGACAGGGTCGCCGGGGAGCTGTTTTTT. Residues: CATKDRVAGELFF. The V gene is TRBV15, the J gene TRBJ2-2, with 8 bases aligning to TRBD1. The CDR3 contains 13 residues. V shed 7 bases and J 6 bases; nucleotides not matched to a gene: 4. Germline assignment: CDR1 LNHNV and CDR2 YYDKDF (reference sequence).

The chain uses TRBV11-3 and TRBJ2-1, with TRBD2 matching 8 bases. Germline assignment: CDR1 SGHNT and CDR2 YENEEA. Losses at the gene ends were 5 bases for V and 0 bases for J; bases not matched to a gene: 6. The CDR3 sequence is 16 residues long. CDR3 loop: CASSGGLDSSYNEQFF. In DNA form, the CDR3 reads TGTGCCAGCAGCGGGGGACTAGACAGCTCCTACAATGAGCAGTTCTTC.

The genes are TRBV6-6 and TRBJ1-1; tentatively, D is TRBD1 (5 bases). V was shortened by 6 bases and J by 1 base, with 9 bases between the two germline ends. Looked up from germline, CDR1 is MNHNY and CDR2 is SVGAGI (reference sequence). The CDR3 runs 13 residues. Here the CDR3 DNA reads TGTGCCAGCAGCCGCGACAGGAACACTGAAGCTTTCTTT. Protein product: CASSRDRNTEAFF.

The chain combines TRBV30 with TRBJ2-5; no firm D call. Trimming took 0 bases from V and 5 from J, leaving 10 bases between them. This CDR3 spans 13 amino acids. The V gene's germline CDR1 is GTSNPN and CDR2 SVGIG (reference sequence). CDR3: CAWSVLDVETQYF. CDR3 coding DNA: TGTGCCTGGAGTGTACTCGATGTGGAGACCCAGTACTTC.

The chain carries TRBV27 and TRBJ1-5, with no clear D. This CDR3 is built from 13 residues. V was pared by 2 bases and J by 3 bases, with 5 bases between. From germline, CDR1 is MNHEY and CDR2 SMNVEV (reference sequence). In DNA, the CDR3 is TGTGCCAGCAGTTTACAAGCCAATCAGCCCCAGCATTTT. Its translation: CASSLQANQPQHF.

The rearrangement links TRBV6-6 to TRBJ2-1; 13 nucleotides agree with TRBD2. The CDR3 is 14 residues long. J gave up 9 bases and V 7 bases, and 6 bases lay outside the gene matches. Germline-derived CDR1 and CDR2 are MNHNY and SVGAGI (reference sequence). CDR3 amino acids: CASKTSGGAFEQFF. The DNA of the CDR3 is TGTGCCAGCAAAACTAGCGGGGGGGCCTTTGAGCAGTTCTTC.

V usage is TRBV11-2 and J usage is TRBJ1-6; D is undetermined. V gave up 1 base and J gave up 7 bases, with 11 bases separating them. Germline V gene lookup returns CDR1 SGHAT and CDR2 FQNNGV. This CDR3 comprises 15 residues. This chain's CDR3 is CASSLGGGFNSPLHF. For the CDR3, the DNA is TGTGCCAGCAGCTTAGGAGGTGGTTTCAATTCACCCCTCCACTTT.

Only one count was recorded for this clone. CDR3 in DNA: TGCGCCAGCACTGGGACTGTCGCGCAGAACACTGAAGCTTTCTTT. Its protein is CASTGTVAQNTEAFF. This sequence joins TRBV5-1 and TRBJ1-1, with D possibly TRBD1 on 5 matching bases. The CDR3 length is 15 residues. The germline CDR1 and CDR2 sequences are SGHRS and YFSETQ. V was clipped by 6 bases and J by 1 base, with 16 bases between them.

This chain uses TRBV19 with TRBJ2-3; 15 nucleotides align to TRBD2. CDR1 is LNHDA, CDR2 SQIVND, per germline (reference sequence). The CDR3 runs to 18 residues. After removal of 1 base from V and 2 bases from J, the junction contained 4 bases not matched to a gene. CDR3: CASSIGGLAGGITDTQYF. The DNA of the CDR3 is TGTGCCAGTAGTATAGGAGGACTAGCGGGGGGGATCACAGATACGCAGTATTTT.